There are many counts of the clone carrying this T cell receptor (beta chain). Its cognate antigen is unknown. Synthesis of TCR cDNA relied on 5'RACE template switching, which attached a universal primer site and UMIs. TCRdb processed the 5' RACE reads anew with MiXCR; each CDR3 protein has one entry. The repertoire holds roughly 300,000 distinct CDR3 sequences, 6.8% seen once, with roughly a sixth in the top ten. These data are taken from a study of T cells after yellow fever vaccination. Notes on the study in general: The secondary response was weaker but peaked faster, day 5 versus 15. The booster saw the reappearance of most primary-vaccination clones (about 95% CD4, around 90% CD8).

The germline gives CDR1 SGHRS, CDR2 YFSETQ. There are 14 residues in the CDR3. Trimming took 4 bases from V and 1 from J, leaving 11 bases between them. The sequence was obtained from a man aged 18-30 years who received the YFV17D yellow fever vaccine. This specimen was PBMCs, taken around 45 days after the first yellow fever vaccination. The rearrangement links TRBV5-1 to TRBJ1-1; D might be TRBD1 (6 bases). The DNA for the CDR3 is TGCGCCAGCAGCGAACAGGGTCCGAACACTGAAGCTTTCTTT. Translation: CASSEQGPNTEAFF.